The 18 T cell receptor beta chains reported below all come from one sample, sequenced in a study of PD-1 blockade in classical Hodgkin lymphoma. Sample time point: newly diagnosed, previously untreated cHL patient sample. The repertoire was sequenced with immunoSEQ multiplex PCR; TCRdb's copy has only in-frame clones and lacks some. The table records some 70,000 clones, about 94% of them present only once. What was sequenced was peripheral blood mononuclear cells (PBMCs). The receptors were gathered from a human donor with classical Hodgkin lymphoma.

The chain links TRBV7-3 to TRBJ2-5; 8 bases fit TRBD1. CDR3 size: 16 residues. CDR1 is SGHTA and CDR2 is FQGTGA in the germline V gene. Trimming cost V 1 base and J 5 bases; bases outside gene matches: 9. The CDR3 protein is CASSLNGRGLVETQYF. CDR3 DNA: TGTGCCAGCAGCTTAAATGGCAGGGGGCTTGTGGAGACCCAGTACTTC.

The rearrangement uses TRBV2 and TRBJ1-2, with a possible D match to TRBD1 (6 bases). Looked up from germline, CDR1 is SNHLY and CDR2 is FYNNEI. This CDR3 region has 13 residues. V was shortened by 3 bases and J by 4 bases, with 9 bases between the two germline ends. CDR3 sequence: CASSDRGGYGYTF. CDR3 coding DNA: TGTGCCAGCAGTGACAGGGGAGGCTATGGCTACACCTTC.

The CDR3 DNA sequence: TGCAGCGTTCGCGACAGTTTGAACACTGAAGCTTTCTTT. This encodes CSVRDSLNTEAFF. The chain has TRBV29-1 and TRBJ1-1, with D possibly matching TRBD1 (5 bases). Germline lookup yields CDR1 SQVTM and CDR2 ANQGSEA. V lost 5 bases and J lost 0, with 10 bases in between. The CDR3 totals 13 residues.

This chain uses TRBV5-1 with TRBJ2-5, with 8 bases aligning to TRBD1. The CDR3 is made up of 15 amino acids. The ends lost 4 bases at V and 2 bases at J; junction bases unmatched: 7. CDR1 and CDR2 (germline): SGHRS, YFSETQ. CDR3 DNA sequence: TGCGCCAGCAGCACTGGACAGGGAGGTCAAGAGACCCAGTACTTC. Translated, it gives CASSTGQGGQETQYF.

This clone has more than one count but fewer than ten. CDR3 residues: CASSPIGGRASTDTQYF. CDR3 bases: TGTGCCAGCAGCCCCATCGGGGGGCGCGCTAGCACAGATACGCAGTATTTT. The chain joins TRBV7-9 to TRBJ2-3, with D possibly matching TRBD2 (7 bases). V lost 5 bases and J lost 0, with 18 bases in between. This CDR3 contains 17 residues. CDR1 is SEHNR and CDR2 is FQNEAQ in the germline V gene (reference sequence).

The chain links TRBV7-2 to TRBJ2-5; D may be TRBD1 or TRBD2 (6 bases each). The CDR3 spans 15 residues. The V gene's germline CDR1 is SGHTA and CDR2 FQGNSA. Trimming stripped 1 base from V and 5 bases from J, with 14 bases between. The CDR3 is CASSLGQTGGETQYF. The CDR3 bases are TGTGCCAGCAGCTTAGGCCAGACAGGAGGGGAGACCCAGTACTTC.

The chain has TRBV15 and TRBJ2-5; D might be TRBD1 (6 bases). Trimming shortened V by 1 base and J by 4 bases, and 13 bases separated the two germline ends. The CDR3 is 15 amino acids. Germline V gene data show CDR1 as LNHNV and CDR2 as YYDKDF (reference sequence). The CDR3 region is CATSRVQGLGETQYF. The CDR3 DNA sequence: TGTGCCACCAGCAGAGTCCAGGGGCTGGGAGAGACCCAGTACTTC.

The chain joins TRBV9 to TRBJ2-1, with D uncertain. Trimming stripped 0 bases from V and 0 bases from J, with 10 bases between. This CDR3 is 16 amino acids long. CDR1 and CDR2 from the germline V gene are SGDLS and YYNGEE. The CDR3 region has the DNA TGTGCCAGCAGCGTAGGGAGTTCGGGCTCCTACAATGAGCAGTTCTTC. It yields the protein CASSVGSSGSYNEQFF.

The sample holds a few counts of this clone. Other nucleotide sequences in the sample specify the same CDR3. The chain joins TRBV27 to TRBJ1-6; no firm D call. Germline V gene sequence: CDR1 MNHEY, CDR2 SMNVEV (reference sequence). Trimming took off 6 bases at V and 6 bases at J, with 6 bases between the two ends. There are 12 residues in the CDR3. The CDR3 sequence: CASSPINSPLHF. CDR3 nucleotides: TGTGCCAGCAGCCCCATTAATTCACCCCTCCACTTT.

The chain couples TRBV7-2 to TRBJ2-3; D tentatively reads TRBD1 or TRBD2 (6 bases each). Trimming left V 1 base short and J 3 bases short, with 11 bases between. The CDR3 has 15 residues. CDR1 is SGHTA and CDR2 is FQGNSA in the germline V gene. The CDR3 is CASSLVGGNTDTQYF. In DNA, the CDR3 is TGTGCCAGCAGCTTAGTGGGGGGCAATACAGATACGCAGTATTTT.

The chain uses TRBV9 and TRBJ1-2; D is undetermined. This CDR3 is built from 13 residues. The germline V and J ends were trimmed by 3 bases and 2 bases, with 8 bases remaining between them. The V gene's germline CDR1 is SGDLS and CDR2 YYNGEE. As DNA, the CDR3 is TGTGCCAGCAGCGCGCAGATCAACTATGGCTACACCTTC. It translates to CASSAQINYGYTF.

V gene TRBV6-1 combines with J gene TRBJ1-2; TRBD1 aligns across 7 bases. Germline V lookup: CDR1 MNHNS, CDR2 SASEGT. The CDR3 length is 15 residues. Trimming at V came to 1 base and at J to 3 bases, leaving 5 bases not matched to a gene. CDR3 nucleotide sequence: TGTGCCAGCAGTGAAGTGAGGGGGCCTTACTATGGCTACACCTTC. This encodes CASSEVRGPYYGYTF.

This sequence joins TRBV4-3 and TRBJ2-1; D is ambiguous. CDR1 is LGHNA and CDR2 is YSLEER in the germline V gene. Between the trimmed V and J ends, which lost 0 bases and 1 base, there was a span of 10 bases. There are 16 residues in the CDR3. The CDR3: CASSQDLVGSYNEQFF. The CDR3 bases are TGCGCCAGCAGCCAAGATCTAGTGGGTTCCTACAATGAGCAGTTCTTC.

The rearrangement uses TRBV11-3 and TRBJ1-3, with unresolved D. V shed 5 bases and J shed 11 bases, with 16 bases lying between them. Germline-derived CDR1 and CDR2 are SGHNT and YENEEA. The CDR3 contains 13 residues. The CDR3 DNA follows: TGTGCCAGCAGCCTTAGGACGAAACGGGCCATATATTTT. The encoded protein is CASSLRTKRAIYF. The full variable domain, its missing parts supplied by reference TRBV11-3 and TRBJ1-3, is EAGVVQSPRYKIIEKKQPVAFWCNPISGHNTLYWYLQNLGQGPELLIRYENEEAVDDSQLPKDRFSAERLKGVDSTLKIQPAELGDSAVYLCASSLRTKRAIYFGEGSWLTVV.

The chain couples TRBV7-2 to TRBJ1-5, with no clear D. The CDR3 spans 13 residues. In germline, CDR1 is SGHTA, CDR2 FQGNSA. Deletions cut 2 bases from V and 5 bases from J, with 7 bases between. Written as DNA, the CDR3 is TGTGCCAGCAGCTTAACGTCGGATCAGCCCCAGCATTTT. Protein product: CASSLTSDQPQHF.

The V and J genes are TRBV13 and TRBJ1-2; TRBD1 is a possible D gene (5 bases). V lost 4 bases, J lost 3 bases, and 12 bases lay in between. This CDR3 region has 14 residues. Germline V CDR1 and CDR2: PRHDT, FYEKMQ (reference sequence). CDR3 sequence: CASSSLTGDYGYTF. In DNA, the CDR3 is TGTGCCAGCAGCTCCCTCACGGGGGACTATGGCTACACCTTC. Filled out from reference TRBV13 and TRBJ1-2, the complete variable domain reads AAGVIQSPRHLIKEKRETATLKCYPIPRHDTVYWYQQGPGQDPQFLISFYEKMQSDKGSIPDRFSAQQFSDYHSELNMSSLELGDSALYFCASSSLTGDYGYTFGSGTRLTVV.

This clone was counted a single time. The V gene is TRBV19, the J gene TRBJ2-1; TRBD1 matches at 9 bases. Germline trimming cut 6 bases from V and 3 bases from J; bases unmatched to any gene: 6. The germline gives CDR1 LNHDA, CDR2 SQIVND (reference sequence). The CDR3 contains 15 residues. CDR3 sequence reads: CASSQDRGGYNEQFF. In nucleotides, the CDR3 is TGTGCCAGTAGCCAGGACAGGGGCGGCTACAATGAGCAGTTCTTC.

This chain uses TRBV5-8 with TRBJ1-3; D call uncertain. Per the germline V gene, CDR1 is SGHTS and CDR2 is YDEGEE. V was pared by 4 bases and J by 2 bases, with 13 bases between. CDR3 length equals 15 residues. CDR3 loop: CASSENLRTGNTIYF. The CDR3 bases are TGTGCCAGCAGCGAAAACCTGAGGACTGGAAACACCATATATTTT.